Below, one TCR beta chain is given with its context. This entry belongs to a study of T cells in Graves' hyperthyroidism and ophthalmopathy. RNA transcripts were the template for amplifying TCR beta CDR3 regions. The HTBI set primed first-round TCR CDR3 RT-PCR. TCRdb processed the multiplex PCR reads anew with MiXCR; each CDR3 protein has one entry. Of around 380,000 distinct CDR3 sequences in the sample, approximately 12% were seen once. V dropped 1 base and J dropped 7; count of bases not matched to a gene: 8. CDR1 and CDR2 from the germline V gene are SEHNR and FQNEAQ (reference sequence). The CDR3 is 17 residues long. It was uncontrolled infection, other autoimmune disease, pregnancy or lactation that excluded patients.

The receptor was derived from a young man with Graves' hyperthyroidism that later progressed to Graves' ophthalmopathy. The chain joins TRBV7-9 to TRBJ2-1; the match to TRBD2 covers 12 bases. The material sequenced was blood. CDR3 sequence reads: CASSLVGLAGGYNEQFF. The CDR3 DNA is TGTGCCAGCAGCTTAGTAGGTCTAGCGGGGGGGTATAATGAGCAGTTCTTC.